This TCR beta chain was found in a study of T cell changes during pregnancy in multiple sclerosis. TCRdb's table, derived via immunoSEQ multiplex PCR, lists solely in-frame clones and lacks some. Of roughly 100,000 clones listed, roughly 90% are singletons. CDR1 SGHDT and CDR2 YYEEEE come from the germline V gene. V lost 4 bases to trimming and J lost 4 bases, with 13 bases between them. The CDR3 totals 14 residues. The chain is built from TRBV5-6 and TRBJ2-3; a weak D match, TRBD1 (5 bases). The receptor was derived from a female donor with multiple sclerosis, enrolled in a pregnancy study. Material: peripheral blood, obtained after pregnancy. The CDR3 region has the DNA TGTGCCAGCAGCCCAGGGCGAAGGGCAGATACGCAGTATTTT. Translation gives CASSPGRRADTQYF.